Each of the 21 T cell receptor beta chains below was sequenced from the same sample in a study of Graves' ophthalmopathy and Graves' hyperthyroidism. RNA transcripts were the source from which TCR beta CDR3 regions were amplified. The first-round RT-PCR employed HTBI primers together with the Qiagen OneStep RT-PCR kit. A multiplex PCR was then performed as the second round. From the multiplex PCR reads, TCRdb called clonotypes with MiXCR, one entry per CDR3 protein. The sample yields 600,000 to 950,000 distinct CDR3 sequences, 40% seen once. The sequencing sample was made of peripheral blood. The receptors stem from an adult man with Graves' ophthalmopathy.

The CDR3 bases are TGCAGTGCTACTTGGGCAGGGAGGAATCAGCCCCAGCATTTT. Translated, it gives CSATWAGRNQPQHF. This chain uses TRBV20-1 with TRBJ1-5, with a possible D match to TRBD1 (5 bases). Trimming cost V 4 bases and J 4 bases, with 14 bases left between them. CDR1 is DFQATT and CDR2 is SNEGSKA in the germline V gene (reference sequence). The CDR3 has 14 amino acids.

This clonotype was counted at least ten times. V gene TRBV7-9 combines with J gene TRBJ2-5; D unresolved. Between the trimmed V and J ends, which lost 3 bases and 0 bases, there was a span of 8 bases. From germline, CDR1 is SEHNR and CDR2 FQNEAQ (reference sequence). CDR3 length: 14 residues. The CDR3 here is CASSFKGHQETQYF. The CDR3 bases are TGTGCCAGCAGCTTCAAGGGTCACCAAGAGACCCAGTACTTC.

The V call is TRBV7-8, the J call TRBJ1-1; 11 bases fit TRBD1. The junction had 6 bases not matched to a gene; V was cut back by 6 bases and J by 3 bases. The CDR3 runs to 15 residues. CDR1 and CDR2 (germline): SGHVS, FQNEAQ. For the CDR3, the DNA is TGTGCCAGCAGTCGGGACAGGGGGTGGTACACTGAAGCTTTCTTT. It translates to CASSRDRGWYTEAFF.

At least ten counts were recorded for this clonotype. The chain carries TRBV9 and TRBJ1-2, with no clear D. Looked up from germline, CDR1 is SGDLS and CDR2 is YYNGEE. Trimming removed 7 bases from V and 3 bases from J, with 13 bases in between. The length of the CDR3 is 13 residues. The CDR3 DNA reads TGTGCCAGCGGCAAAGGGTGGGACTATGGCTACACCTTC. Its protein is CASGKGWDYGYTF.

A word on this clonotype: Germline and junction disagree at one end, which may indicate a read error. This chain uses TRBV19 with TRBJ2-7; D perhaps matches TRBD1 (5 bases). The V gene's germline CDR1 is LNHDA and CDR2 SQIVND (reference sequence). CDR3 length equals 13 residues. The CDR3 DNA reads TGTGCCACTAGTATAATTCAAGACAGCGAGCAGTACTTC. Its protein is CATSIIQDSEQYF. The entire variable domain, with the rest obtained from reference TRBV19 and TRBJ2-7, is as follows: DGGITQSPKYLFRKEGQNVTLSCEQNLNHDAMYWYRQDPGQGLRLIYYSQIVNDFQKGDIAEGYSVSREKKESFPLTVTSAQKNPTAFYLCATSIIQDSEQYFGPGTRLTVT.

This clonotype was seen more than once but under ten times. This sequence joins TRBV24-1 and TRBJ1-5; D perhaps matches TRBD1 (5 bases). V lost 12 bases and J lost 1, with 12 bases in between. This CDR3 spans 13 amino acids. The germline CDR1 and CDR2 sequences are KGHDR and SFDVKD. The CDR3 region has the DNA TGTGCCTGGAGTTACAGGAGCAATCAGCCCCAGCATTTT. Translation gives CAWSYRSNQPQHF.

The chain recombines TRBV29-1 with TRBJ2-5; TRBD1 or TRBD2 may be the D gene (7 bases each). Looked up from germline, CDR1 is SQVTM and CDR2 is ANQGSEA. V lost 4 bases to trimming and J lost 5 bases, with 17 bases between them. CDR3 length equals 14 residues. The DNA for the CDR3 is TGCAGCGTTGGGACAGGTGGGGGGGTCGAGACCCAGTACTTC. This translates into CSVGTGGGVETQYF.

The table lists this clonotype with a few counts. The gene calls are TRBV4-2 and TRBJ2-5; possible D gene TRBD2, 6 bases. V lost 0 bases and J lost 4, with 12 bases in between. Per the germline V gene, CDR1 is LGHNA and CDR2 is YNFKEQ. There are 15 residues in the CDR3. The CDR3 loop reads CASSQEWRGRETQYF. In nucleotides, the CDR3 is TGTGCCAGCAGCCAAGAATGGCGGGGTCGAGAGACCCAGTACTTC.

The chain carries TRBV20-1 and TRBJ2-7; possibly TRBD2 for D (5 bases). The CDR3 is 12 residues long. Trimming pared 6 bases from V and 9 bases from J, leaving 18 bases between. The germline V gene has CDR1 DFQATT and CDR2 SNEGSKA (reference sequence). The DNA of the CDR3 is TGCAGTGCAATCTCGGAGGTTCGGGGGCAGTACTTC. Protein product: CSAISEVRGQYF.

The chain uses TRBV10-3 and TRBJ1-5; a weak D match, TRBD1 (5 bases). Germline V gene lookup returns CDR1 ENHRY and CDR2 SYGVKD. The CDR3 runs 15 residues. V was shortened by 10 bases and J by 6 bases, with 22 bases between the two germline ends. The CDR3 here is CASSTGAQNRQPQHF. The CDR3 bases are TGTGCCAGCAGCACCGGGGCCCAAAACCGTCAGCCCCAGCATTTT.

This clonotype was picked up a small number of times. DNA of the CDR3: TGTGCCAGCAGCTTTAAGGGACAGGGGGCTTTGAGCACTGAAGCTTTCTTT. It yields the protein CASSFKGQGALSTEAFF. V usage is TRBV5-5 and J usage is TRBJ1-1, with 12 bases lining up with TRBD1. Germline CDR1 is SGHKS and CDR2 is YYEKEE (reference sequence). The J segment lost 4 bases and the V segment lost 2 bases, leaving 9 bases of the junction unmatched. CDR3 length: 17 residues.

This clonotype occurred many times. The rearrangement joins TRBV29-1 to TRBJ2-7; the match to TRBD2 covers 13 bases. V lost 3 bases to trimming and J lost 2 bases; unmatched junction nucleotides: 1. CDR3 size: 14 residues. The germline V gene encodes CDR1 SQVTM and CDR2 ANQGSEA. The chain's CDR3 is CSVETSGGTYEQYF. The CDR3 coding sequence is TGCAGCGTTGAGACTAGCGGGGGGACCTACGAGCAGTACTTC.

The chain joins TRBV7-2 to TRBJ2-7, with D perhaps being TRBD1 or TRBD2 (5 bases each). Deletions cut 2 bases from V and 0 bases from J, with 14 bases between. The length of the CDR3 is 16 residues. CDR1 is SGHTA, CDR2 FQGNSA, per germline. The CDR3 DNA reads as TGTGCCAGCAGCTTATTCGGGACGGTCTTCTCCTACGAGCAGTACTTC. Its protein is CASSLFGTVFSYEQYF.

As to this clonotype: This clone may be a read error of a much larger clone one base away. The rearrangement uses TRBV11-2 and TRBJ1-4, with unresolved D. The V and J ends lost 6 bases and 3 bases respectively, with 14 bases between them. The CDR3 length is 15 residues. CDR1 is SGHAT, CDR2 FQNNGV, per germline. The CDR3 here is CASSNRVAANEKLFF. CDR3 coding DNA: TGTGCCAGCAGTAATCGGGTAGCGGCTAATGAAAAACTGTTTTTT. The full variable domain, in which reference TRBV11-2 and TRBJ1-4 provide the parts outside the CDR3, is EAGVAQSPRYKIIEKRQSVAFWCNPISGHATLYWYQQILGQGPKLLIQFQNNGVVDDSQLPKDRFSAERLKGVDSTLKIQPAKLEDSAVYLCASSNRVAANEKLFFGSGTQLSVL.

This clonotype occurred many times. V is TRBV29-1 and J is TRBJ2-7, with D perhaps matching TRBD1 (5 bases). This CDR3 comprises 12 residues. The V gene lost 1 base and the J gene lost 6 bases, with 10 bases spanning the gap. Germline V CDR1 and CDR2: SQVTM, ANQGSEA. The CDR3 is CSVEALRGEQYF. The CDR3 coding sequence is TGCAGCGTTGAAGCTTTAAGGGGCGAGCAGTACTTC.

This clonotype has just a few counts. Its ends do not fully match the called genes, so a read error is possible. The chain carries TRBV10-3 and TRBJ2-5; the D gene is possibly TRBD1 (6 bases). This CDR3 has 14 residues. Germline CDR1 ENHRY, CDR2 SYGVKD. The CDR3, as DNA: TGTGCCAGCAGTACACGGGACACAAAAGAGACCCAGTACTTC. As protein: CASSTRDTKETQYF.

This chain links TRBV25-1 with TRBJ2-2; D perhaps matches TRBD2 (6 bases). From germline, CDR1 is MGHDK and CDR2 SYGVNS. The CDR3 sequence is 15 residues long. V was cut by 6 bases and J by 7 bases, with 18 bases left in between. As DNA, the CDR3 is TGTGCCAGCAGATCTCCGGGACTCCGGGACGGGGAGCTGTTTTTT. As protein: CASRSPGLRDGELFF.

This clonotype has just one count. Here the CDR3 reads CASRADGGGTEKLFF. The CDR3 DNA reads as TGTGCCAGCAGAGCGGACGGTGGAGGCACTGAAAAACTGTTTTTT. This chain joins TRBV25-1 and TRBJ1-4; D gene ambiguous. Germline-derived CDR1 and CDR2 are MGHDK and SYGVNS. CDR3 length equals 15 residues. With 6 bases removed from V and 7 bases from J, the gap between germline ends came to 18 bases.

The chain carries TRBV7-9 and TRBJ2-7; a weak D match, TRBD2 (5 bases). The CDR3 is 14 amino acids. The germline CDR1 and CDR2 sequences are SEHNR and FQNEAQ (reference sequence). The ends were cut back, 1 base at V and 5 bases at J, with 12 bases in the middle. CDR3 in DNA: TGTGCCAGCAGCTTAGAGGCTAGCACCCACGAGCAGTACTTC. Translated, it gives CASSLEASTHEQYF.

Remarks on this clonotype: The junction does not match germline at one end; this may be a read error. The chain's CDR3 is CASSVWSTKAFF. The CDR3 nucleotides read TGTGCCAGCAGCGTTTGGAGCACTAAAGCTTTCTTT. The genes are TRBV7-9 and TRBJ1-1; D call uncertain. Germline CDR1 and CDR2: SEHNR and FQNEAQ (reference sequence). This CDR3 has 12 residues.

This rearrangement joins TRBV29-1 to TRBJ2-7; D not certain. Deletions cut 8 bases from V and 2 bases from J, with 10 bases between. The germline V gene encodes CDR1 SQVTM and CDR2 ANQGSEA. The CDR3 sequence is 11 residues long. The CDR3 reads CSLTQPYEQYF. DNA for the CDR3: TGCAGCTTAACACAGCCCTACGAGCAGTACTTC.